The source of this TCR beta chain is a study of human T cells and chemical hapten exposure. Turning to the study itself: Donors were sensitized with 2% DPC on the upper inner arm.

Noted time point: patch test 3, about 24 weeks after DPC sensitization. Treatment of the sample: therapeutic diphenylcyclopropenone sensitization with weekly scalp DPC. It was unfractionated whole blood from which total RNA was extracted. Germline values: CDR1 DFQATT, CDR2 SNEGSKA (reference sequence). This CDR3 contains 17 residues. The V segment lost 5 bases and the J segment 0 bases; nucleotides outside the gene matches: 13. The library tagged each cDNA molecule with unique molecular identifiers. A single record per CDR3 protein comes from TCRdb applying MiXCR to the RACE reads. The repertoire has roughly 50,000 distinct CDR3 sequences, 9.9% of them found once; the top ten carry roughly 15%.

The chain couples TRBV20-1 to TRBJ2-1; TRBD2 matches at 7 bases. This sequence originates from a woman between 35 and 50 years old with alopecia areata. Some clones in this sample may be carry-over from other donors' samples. Sequencing used whole blood, obtained in connection with sensitization to the hapten diphenylcyclopropenone (DPC). The CDR3: CSAVEVGGGSSYNEQFF. CDR3 DNA sequence: TGCAGTGCTGTAGAGGTCGGCGGGGGAAGCTCCTACAATGAGCAGTTCTTC.